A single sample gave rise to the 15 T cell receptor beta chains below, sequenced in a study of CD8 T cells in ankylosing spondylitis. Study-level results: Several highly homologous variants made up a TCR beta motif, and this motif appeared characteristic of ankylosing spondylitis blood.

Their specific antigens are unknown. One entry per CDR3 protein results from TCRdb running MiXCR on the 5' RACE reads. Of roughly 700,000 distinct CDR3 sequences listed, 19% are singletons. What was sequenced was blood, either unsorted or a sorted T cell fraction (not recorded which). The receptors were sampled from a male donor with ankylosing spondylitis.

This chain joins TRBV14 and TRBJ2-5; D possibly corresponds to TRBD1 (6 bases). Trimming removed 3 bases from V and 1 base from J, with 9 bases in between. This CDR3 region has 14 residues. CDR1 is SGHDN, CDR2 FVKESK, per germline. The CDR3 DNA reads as TGTGCCAGCAGCCACGGACAGTTCCAAGAGACCCAGTACTTC. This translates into CASSHGQFQETQYF.

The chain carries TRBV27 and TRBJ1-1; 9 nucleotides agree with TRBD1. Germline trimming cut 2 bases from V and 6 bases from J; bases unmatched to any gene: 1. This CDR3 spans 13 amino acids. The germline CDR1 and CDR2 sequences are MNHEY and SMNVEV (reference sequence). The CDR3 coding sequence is TGTGCCAGCAGTTTAACAGGGGGCCCTGAAGCTTTCTTT. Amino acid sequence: CASSLTGGPEAFF.

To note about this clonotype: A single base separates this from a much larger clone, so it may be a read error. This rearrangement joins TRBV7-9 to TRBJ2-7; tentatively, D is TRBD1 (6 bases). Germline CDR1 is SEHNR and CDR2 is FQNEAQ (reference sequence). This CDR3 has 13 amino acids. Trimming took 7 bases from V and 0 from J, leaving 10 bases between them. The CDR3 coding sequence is TGTGCCAGCACCCCACAGGGCTCCTACGAGCAGTACTTC. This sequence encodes CASTPQGSYEQYF.

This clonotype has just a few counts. The CDR3 is CASRTDYGFYNEQFF. The DNA for the CDR3 is TGTGCCAGCAGAACGGACTACGGCTTCTACAATGAGCAGTTCTTC. The chain recombines TRBV27 with TRBJ2-1; D is possibly TRBD2 (6 bases). In germline, CDR1 is MNHEY, CDR2 SMNVEV (reference sequence). Trimming shortened V by 6 bases and J by 3 bases, and 15 bases separated the two germline ends. CDR3 length: 15 residues.

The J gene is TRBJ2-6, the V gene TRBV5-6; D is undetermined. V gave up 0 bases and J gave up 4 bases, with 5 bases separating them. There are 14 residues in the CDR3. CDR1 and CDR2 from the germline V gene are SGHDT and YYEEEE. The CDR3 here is CASSLDLGANVLTF. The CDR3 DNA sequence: TGTGCCAGCAGCTTGGATCTGGGGGCCAACGTCCTGACTTTC.

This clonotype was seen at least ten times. CDR3 sequence (DNA): TGCGCCAGCAGCCAAGTTACTGAACCGTATCAGCCCCAGCATTTT. Translating gives CASSQVTEPYQPQHF. The chain employs TRBV4-1 and TRBJ1-5; D is unresolved. CDR1 and CDR2 from the germline V gene are MGHRA and YSYEKL. The V and J ends lost 1 base and 5 bases respectively, with 12 bases between them. The CDR3 is made up of 15 amino acids.

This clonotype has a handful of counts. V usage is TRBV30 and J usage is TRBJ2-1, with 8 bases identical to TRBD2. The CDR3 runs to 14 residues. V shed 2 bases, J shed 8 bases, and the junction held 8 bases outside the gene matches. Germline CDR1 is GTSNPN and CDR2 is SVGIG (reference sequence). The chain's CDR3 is CAWSLAGGGYEQFF. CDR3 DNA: TGTGCCTGGAGTCTTGCGGGGGGTGGGTATGAGCAGTTCTTC.

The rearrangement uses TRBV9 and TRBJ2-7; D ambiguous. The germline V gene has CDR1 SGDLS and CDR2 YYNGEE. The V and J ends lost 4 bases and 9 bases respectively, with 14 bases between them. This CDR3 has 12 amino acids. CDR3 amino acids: CASSPNQALQYF. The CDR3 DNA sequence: TGTGCCAGCAGCCCGAATCAAGCGCTGCAGTACTTC.

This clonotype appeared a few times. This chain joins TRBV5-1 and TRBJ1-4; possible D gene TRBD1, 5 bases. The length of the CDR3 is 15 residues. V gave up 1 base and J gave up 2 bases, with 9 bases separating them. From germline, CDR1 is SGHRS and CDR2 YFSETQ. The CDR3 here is CASSLYRGTNEKLFF. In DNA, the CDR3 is TGCGCCAGCAGCTTGTACCGGGGGACTAATGAAAAACTGTTTTTT. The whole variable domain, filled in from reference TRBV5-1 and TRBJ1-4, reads KAGVTQTPRYLIKTRGQQVTLSCSPISGHRSVSWYQQTPGQGLQFLFEYFSETQRNKGNFPGRFSGRQFSNSRSEMNVSTLELGDSALYLCASSLYRGTNEKLFFGSGTQLSVL.

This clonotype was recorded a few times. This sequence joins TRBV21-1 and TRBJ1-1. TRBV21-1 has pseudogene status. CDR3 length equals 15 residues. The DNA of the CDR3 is TGTGCCAGCAGCAATCGCCGCAGGAGGGGAAGAAGAGCTTTCTTT. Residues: CASSNRRRRGRRAFF.

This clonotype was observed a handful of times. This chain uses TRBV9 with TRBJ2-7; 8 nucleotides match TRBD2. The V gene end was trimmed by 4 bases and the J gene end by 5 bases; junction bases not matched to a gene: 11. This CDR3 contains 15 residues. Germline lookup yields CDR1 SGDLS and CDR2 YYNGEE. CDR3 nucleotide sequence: TGTGCCAGCAGCCCCGGGACTAGGCTATTGAACGAGCAGTACTTC. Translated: CASSPGTRLLNEQYF.

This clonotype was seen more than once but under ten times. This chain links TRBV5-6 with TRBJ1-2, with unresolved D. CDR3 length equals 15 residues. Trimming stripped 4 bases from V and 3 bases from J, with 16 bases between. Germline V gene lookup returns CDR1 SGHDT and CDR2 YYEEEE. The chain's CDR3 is CASSLDAPTDYGYTF. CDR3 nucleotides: TGTGCCAGCAGCCTCGACGCGCCGACGGACTATGGCTACACCTTC.

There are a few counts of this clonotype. The CDR3 DNA sequence: TGTGCCAGCAGGAGCCCGGGACAGGGTTTACATACGCAGTATTTT. Translating it yields CASRSPGQGLHTQYF. The chain employs TRBV27 and TRBJ2-3, with 9 bases that match TRBD1. Germline CDR1 MNHEY, CDR2 SMNVEV (reference sequence). There are 15 residues in the CDR3. J was trimmed by 7 bases and V by 6 bases; bases with no gene match: 11.

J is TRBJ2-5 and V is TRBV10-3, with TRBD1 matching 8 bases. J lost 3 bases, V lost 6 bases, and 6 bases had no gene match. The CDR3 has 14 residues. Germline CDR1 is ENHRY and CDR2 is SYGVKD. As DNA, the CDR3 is TGTGCCATCAGGAAGGGACAGGTAGAAGAGACCCAGTACTTC. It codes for CAIRKGQVEETQYF.

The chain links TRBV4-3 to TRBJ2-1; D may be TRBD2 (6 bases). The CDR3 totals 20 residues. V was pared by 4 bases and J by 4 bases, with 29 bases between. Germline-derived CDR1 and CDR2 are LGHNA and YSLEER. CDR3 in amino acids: CASSPTLGGREFGKYNEQFF. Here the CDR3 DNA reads TGCGCCAGCAGCCCGACCTTGGGTGGCCGGGAGTTCGGGAAATACAATGAGCAGTTCTTC.